A single sample is the source of the 7 T cell receptor beta chains below, sequenced in a study of neoadjuvant nivolumab and ipilimumab in lung cancer. Clones were read by immunoSEQ multiplex PCR, and TCRdb kept only the in-frame ones, dropping some. The data hold about 26,000 clones, with around 83% observed a single time. The source material was tumor tissue, sampled after neoadjuvant nivolumab, alone or with ipilimumab, at or shortly before surgery. The receptors stem from an adult with non-small cell lung cancer.

The V call is TRBV30, the J call TRBJ2-7; D gene unclear. This CDR3 has 13 residues. V was trimmed by 2 bases and J by 4 bases, leaving 12 bases between them. Germline V gene lookup returns CDR1 GTSNPN and CDR2 SVGIG (reference sequence). CDR3 DNA sequence: TGTGCCTGGAGTAGAGGTGGCTTGTACGAGCAGTACTTC. Protein: CAWSRGGLYEQYF.

The V call is TRBV30, the J call TRBJ2-2; D is uncertain. Trimming left V 0 bases short and J 8 bases short, with 10 bases between. There are 13 residues in the CDR3. CDR1 and CDR2 (germline): GTSNPN, SVGIG (reference sequence). In nucleotides, the CDR3 is TGTGCCTGGAGTGTACGAGGACGAGGGGAGCTGTTTTTT. Amino acids: CAWSVRGRGELFF.

The chain combines TRBV11-2 with TRBJ2-7, with TRBD2 identical over 9 bases. Germline trimming cut 0 bases from V and 1 base from J; bases unmatched to any gene: 7. The germline V gene encodes CDR1 SGHAT and CDR2 FQNNGV. This CDR3 has 17 amino acids. Here the CDR3 DNA reads TGTGCCAGCAGCTTAGATTGGGCTAGCGGGATTTCCTACGAGCAGTACTTC. Translation: CASSLDWASGISYEQYF. Combining the CDR3 with reference TRBV11-2 and TRBJ2-7 gives the whole variable domain EAGVAQSPRYKIIEKRQSVAFWCNPISGHATLYWYQQILGQGPKLLIQFQNNGVVDDSQLPKDRFSAERLKGVDSTLKIQPAKLEDSAVYLCASSLDWASGISYEQYFGPGTRLTVT.

The table lists this clone with a few counts. This CDR3 reads CASSSSNAANYGYTF. The CDR3 bases are TGTGCCAGCAGTTCCTCGAACGCGGCTAACTATGGCTACACCTTC. V and J are TRBV6-5 and TRBJ1-2; D call uncertain. V lost 4 bases, J lost 0 bases, and 12 bases lay in between. This CDR3 spans 15 amino acids. Germline CDR1 MNHEY, CDR2 SVGAGI.

The rearrangement joins TRBV6-5 to TRBJ2-7; D unclear. Germline V gene lookup returns CDR1 MNHEY and CDR2 SVGAGI. The CDR3 runs to 13 residues. With 4 bases removed from V and 3 bases from J, the gap between germline ends came to 10 bases. The CDR3 DNA reads TGTGCCAGCAGTTCAGGCAGGTTCTACGAGCAGTACTTC. Protein: CASSSGRFYEQYF.

The chain combines TRBV5-4 with TRBJ1-1; D gene uncertain. This CDR3 has 13 residues. The V gene lost 6 bases and the J gene lost 0 bases, with 9 bases spanning the gap. Per germline, CDR1 SGHNT and CDR2 YYREEE (reference sequence). CDR3 coding DNA: TGTGCCAGCATCGTTTGGTTGAACACTGAAGCTTTCTTT. This sequence encodes CASIVWLNTEAFF.

The CDR3 loop is CSVQRLAGGMDTQYF. The CDR3 nucleotides read TGCAGCGTACAACGACTAGCGGGAGGAATGGATACGCAGTATTTT. V and J are TRBV29-1 and TRBJ2-3; 13 bases map to TRBD2. V shed 6 bases and J 6 bases; nucleotides not matched to a gene: 9. Germline V gene sequence: CDR1 SQVTM, CDR2 ANQGSEA. This CDR3 spans 15 amino acids.